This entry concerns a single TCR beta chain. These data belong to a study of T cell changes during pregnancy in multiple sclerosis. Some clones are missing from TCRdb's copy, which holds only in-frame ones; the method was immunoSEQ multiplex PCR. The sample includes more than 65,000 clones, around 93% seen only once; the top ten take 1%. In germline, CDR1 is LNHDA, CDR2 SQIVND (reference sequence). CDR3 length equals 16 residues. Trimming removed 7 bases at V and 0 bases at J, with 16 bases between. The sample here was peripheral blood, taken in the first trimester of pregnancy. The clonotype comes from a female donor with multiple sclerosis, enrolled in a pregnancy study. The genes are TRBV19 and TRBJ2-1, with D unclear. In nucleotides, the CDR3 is TGTGCCAGTACCCTAGGCCCAGCGAGCTCCTACAATGAGCAGTTCTTC. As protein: CASTLGPASSYNEQFF.